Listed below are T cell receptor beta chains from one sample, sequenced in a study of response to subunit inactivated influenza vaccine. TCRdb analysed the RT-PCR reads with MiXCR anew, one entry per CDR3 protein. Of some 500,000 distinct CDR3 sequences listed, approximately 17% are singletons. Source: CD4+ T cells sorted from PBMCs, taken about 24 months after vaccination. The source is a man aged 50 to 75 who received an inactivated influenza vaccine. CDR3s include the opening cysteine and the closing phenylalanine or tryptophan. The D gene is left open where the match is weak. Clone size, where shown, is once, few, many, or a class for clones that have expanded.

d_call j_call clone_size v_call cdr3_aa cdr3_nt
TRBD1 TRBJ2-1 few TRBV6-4 CASRAGTGNNEQFF TGTGCCAGCAGGGCTGGGACAGGGAACAATGAGCAGTTCTTC
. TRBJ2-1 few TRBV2 CASSEADRTEQFF TGTGCCAGCAGTGAAGCGGACCGGACAGAGCAGTTCTTC
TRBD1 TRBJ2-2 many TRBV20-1 CSARTPTGSGTGELFF TGCAGTGCTAGAACCCCGACAGGGTCGGGGACCGGGGAGCTGTTTTTT
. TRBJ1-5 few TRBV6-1 CASIRPGDNQPQHF TGTGCCAGTATACGGCCAGGGGACAATCAGCCCCAGCATTTT
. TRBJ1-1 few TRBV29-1 CSVENAGPRAFF TGCAGCGTTGAAAACGCAGGCCCCAGGGCTTTCTTT
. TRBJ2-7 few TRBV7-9 CASSPRIGEQYF TGTGCCAGCAGCCCGCGCATCGGCGAGCAGTACTTC
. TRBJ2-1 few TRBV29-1 CSGGLNYNEQFF TGCAGCGGGGGACTGAACTACAATGAGCAGTTCTTC
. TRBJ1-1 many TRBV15 CATSRDLVPAAFF TGTGCCACCAGCAGAGATCTCGTACCGGCAGCTTTCTTT
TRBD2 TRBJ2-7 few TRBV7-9 CASSRATGLNSHEQYF TGTGCCAGCAGCAGAGCAACGGGACTAAACTCCCACGAGCAGTACTTC
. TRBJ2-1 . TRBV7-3 CASSSKGGYNEQFF TGTGCCAGCAGTTCGAAGGGGGGGTACAATGAGCAGTTCTTC
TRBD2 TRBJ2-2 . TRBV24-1 CAPGPDSGGNTGELFF TGTGCCCCGGGTCCGGATAGCGGGGGTAACACCGGGGAGCTGTTTTTT
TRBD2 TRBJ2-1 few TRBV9 CASSVAGGSFNEQFF TGTGCCAGCAGCGTAGCGGGAGGATCTTTCAATGAGCAGTTCTTC
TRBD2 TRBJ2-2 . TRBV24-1 CATSDPLRGREGRNTGELFF TGTGCCACCAGTGACCCCCTTCGAGGGCGGGAGGGCCGGAACACCGGGGAGCTGTTTTTT
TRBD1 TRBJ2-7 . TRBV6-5 CASSYFRDSYEQYF TGTGCCAGCAGTTACTTCCGGGACAGCTACGAGCAGTACTTC
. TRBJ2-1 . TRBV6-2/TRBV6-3 CASSQRAGKQFF TGTGCCAGCAGCCAGCGGGCGGGGAAACAGTTCTTC
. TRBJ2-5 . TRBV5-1 CASSLGGHETQYF TGCGCCAGCAGCTTGGGCGGCCATGAGACCCAGTACTTC
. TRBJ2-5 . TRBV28 CASTLPRDSGIGTQYF TGTGCCAGCACTTTACCCCGGGACTCCGGAATAGGGACCCAGTACTTC
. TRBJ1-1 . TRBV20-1 CSARDPRTEGTEAFF TGCAGTGCTAGAGATCCAAGGACAGAGGGGACTGAAGCTTTCTTT
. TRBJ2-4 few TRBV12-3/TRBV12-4 CASILSRVIAKNIQYF TGTGCCAGCATCCTCAGTAGGGTTATAGCCAAAAACATTCAGTACTTC
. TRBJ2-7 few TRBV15 CATSPAQVFYEQYF TGTGCCACCAGCCCAGCCCAGGTTTTCTACGAGCAGTACTTC
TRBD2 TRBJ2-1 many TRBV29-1 CSTGLAGGEQFF TGCAGCACAGGACTAGCGGGAGGTGAGCAGTTCTTC
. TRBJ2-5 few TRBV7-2 CASSLGMKETQYF TGTGCCAGCAGCTTAGGCATGAAAGAGACCCAGTACTTC
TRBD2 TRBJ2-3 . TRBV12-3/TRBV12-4 CASSLGGLVIDTQYF TGTGCCAGCAGTTTAGGGGGACTAGTAATAGATACGCAGTATTTT
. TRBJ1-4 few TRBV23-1 CASSQSPGSHEKLFF TGCGCCAGCAGTCAATCCCCGGGGAGCCATGAAAAACTGTTTTTT
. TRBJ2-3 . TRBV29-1 CSVKAGSTDTQYF TGCAGCGTTAAGGCGGGGAGCACAGATACGCAGTATTTT
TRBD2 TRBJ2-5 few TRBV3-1 CASSQRTSGKETQYF TGTGCCAGCAGCCAACGGACTAGCGGGAAAGAGACCCAGTACTTC
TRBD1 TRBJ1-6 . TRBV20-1 CSARDWDRGKRLGGPLHF TGCAGTGCTAGAGATTGGGACAGGGGTAAAAGACTAGGGGGACCCCTCCACTTT
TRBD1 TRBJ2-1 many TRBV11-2 CASRFGTGQVGEQFF TGTGCCAGCAGGTTCGGGACAGGGCAGGTGGGCGAGCAGTTCTTC
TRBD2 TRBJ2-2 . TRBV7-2 CASSSSDAAGNTGELFF TGTGCCAGCAGCTCCTCTGACGCAGCGGGAAACACCGGGGAGCTGTTTTTT
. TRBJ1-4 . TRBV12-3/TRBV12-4 CASRGRGEEKLFF TGTGCCAGCAGAGGGCGGGGAGAAGAAAAACTGTTTTTT
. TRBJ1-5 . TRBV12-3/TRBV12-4 CASSYGGRWQPQHF TGTGCCAGCAGTTACGGGGGGAGATGGCAGCCCCAGCATTTT
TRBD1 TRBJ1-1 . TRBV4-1 CASSPRLYTGGGLNTEAFF TGCGCCAGCTCTCCCCGCCTTTATACAGGGGGCGGTTTGAACACTGAAGCTTTCTTT
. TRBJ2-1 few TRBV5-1 CASFEGSNEQFF TGCGCCAGCTTCGAGGGAAGCAATGAGCAGTTCTTC
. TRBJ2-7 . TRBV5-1 CASSGRSGGYEQYF TGCGCCAGCAGCGGTCGTTCGGGTGGGTACGAGCAGTACTTC
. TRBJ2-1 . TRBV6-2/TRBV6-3 CASRASALYNEQFF TGTGCCAGCAGGGCTAGCGCCCTCTACAATGAGCAGTTCTTC